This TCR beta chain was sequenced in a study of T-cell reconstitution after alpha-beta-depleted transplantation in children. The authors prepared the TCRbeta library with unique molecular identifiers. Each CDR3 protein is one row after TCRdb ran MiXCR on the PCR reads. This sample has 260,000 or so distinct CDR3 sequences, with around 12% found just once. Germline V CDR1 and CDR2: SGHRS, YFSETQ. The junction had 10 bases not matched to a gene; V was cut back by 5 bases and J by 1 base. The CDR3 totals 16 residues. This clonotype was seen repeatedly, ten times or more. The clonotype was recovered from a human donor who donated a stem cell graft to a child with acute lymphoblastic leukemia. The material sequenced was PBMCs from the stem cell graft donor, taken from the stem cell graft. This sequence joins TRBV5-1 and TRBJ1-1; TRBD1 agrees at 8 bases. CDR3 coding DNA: TGCGCCAGCAGTCAGAAAGGACAGGGCCCGAACACTGAAGCTTTCTTT. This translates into CASSQKGQGPNTEAFF.